A single TCR beta chain is shown here with its context. The method was immunoSEQ multiplex PCR; TCRdb's version includes in-frame clones alone and lacks a portion of them. This sample has under 60,000 clones, with approximately 88% found just once. The ends were cut back, 0 bases at V and 2 bases at J, with 9 bases in the middle. CDR1 is WNHNN and CDR2 is SYGVQD in the germline V gene (reference sequence). The CDR3 loop spans 15 amino acids. These data originate in a study of cytomegalovirus exposure and HLA in healthy donors. Specimen: PBMCs. The chain recombines TRBV10-1 with TRBJ2-3; D gene ambiguous. This clonotype originated in a woman younger than 45 in good health and CMV-seronegative. The CDR3 spells CASSESGAATDTQYF. The DNA for the CDR3 is TGCGCCAGCAGTGAGTCGGGCGCCGCCACAGATACGCAGTATTTT.